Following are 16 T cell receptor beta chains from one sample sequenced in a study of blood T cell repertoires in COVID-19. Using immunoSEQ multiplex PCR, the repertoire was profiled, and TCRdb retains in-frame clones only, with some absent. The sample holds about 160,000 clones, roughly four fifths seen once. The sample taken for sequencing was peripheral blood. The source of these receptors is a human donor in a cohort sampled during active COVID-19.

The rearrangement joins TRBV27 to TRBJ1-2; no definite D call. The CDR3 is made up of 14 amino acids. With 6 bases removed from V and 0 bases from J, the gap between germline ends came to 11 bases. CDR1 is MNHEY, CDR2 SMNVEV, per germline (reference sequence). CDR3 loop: CASSRSVTNYGYTF. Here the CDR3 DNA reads TGTGCCAGCAGCCGCAGTGTTACTAACTATGGCTACACCTTC.

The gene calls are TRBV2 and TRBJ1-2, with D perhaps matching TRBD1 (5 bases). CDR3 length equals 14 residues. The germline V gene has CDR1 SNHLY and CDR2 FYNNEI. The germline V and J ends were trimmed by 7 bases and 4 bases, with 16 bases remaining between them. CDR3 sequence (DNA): TGTGCCAGCATTACCATGGCAGGGCGCTATGGCTACACCTTC. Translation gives CASITMAGRYGYTF.

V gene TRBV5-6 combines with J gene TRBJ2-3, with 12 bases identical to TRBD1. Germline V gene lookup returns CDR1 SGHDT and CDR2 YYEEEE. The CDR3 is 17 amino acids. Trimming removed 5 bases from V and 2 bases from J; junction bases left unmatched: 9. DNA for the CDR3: TGTGCCAGCAGTTACTCCGGGACAGGGGGCATCACAGATACGCAGTATTTT. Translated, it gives CASSYSGTGGITDTQYF. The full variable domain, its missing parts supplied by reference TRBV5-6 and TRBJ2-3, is DAGVTQSPTHLIKTRGQQVTLRCSPKSGHDTVSWYQQALGQGPQFIFQYYEEEERQRGNFPDRFSGHQFPNYSSELNVNALLLGDSALYLCASSYSGTGGITDTQYFGPGTRLTVL.

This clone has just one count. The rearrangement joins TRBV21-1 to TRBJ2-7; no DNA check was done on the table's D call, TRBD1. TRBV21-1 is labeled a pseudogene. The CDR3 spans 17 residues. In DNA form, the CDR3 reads TGTGCCAGCAGCAAAGGAGTTACAGGGGCCGGAATTTACGAGCAGTACTTC. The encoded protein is CASSKGVTGAGIYEQYF.

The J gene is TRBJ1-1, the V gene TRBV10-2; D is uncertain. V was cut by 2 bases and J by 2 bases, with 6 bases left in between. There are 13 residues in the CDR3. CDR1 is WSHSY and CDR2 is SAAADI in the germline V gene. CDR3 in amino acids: CASSEAVNTEAFF. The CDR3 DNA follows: TGCGCCAGCAGTGAGGCAGTCAACACTGAAGCTTTCTTT.

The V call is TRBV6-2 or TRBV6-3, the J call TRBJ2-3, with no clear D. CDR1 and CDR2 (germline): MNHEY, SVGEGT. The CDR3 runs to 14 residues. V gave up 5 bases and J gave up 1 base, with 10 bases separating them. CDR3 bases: TGTGCCAGCAGTCGAGAGGCCCGCACAGATACGCAGTATTTT. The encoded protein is CASSREARTDTQYF.

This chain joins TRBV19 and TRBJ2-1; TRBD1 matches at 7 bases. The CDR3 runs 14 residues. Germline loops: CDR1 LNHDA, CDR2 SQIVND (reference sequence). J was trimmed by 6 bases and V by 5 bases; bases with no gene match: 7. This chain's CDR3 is CASSPDREFNEQFF. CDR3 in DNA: TGTGCCAGTAGTCCCGACAGGGAATTCAATGAGCAGTTCTTC. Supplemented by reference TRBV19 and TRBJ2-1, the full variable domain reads DGGITQSPKYLFRKEGQNVTLSCEQNLNHDAMYWYRQDPGQGLRLIYYSQIVNDFQKGDIAEGYSVSREKKESFPLTVTSAQKNPTAFYLCASSPDREFNEQFFGPGTRLTVL.

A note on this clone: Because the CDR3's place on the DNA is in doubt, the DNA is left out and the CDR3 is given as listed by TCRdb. The chain's CDR3 is CASSKRRVAEGNEQFF. The chain links TRBV21-1 to TRBJ2-1; the D call TRBD2 from the table was never checked on the DNA. TRBV21-1 is a recognized pseudogene. The CDR3 is 16 amino acids in total, end residues counted.

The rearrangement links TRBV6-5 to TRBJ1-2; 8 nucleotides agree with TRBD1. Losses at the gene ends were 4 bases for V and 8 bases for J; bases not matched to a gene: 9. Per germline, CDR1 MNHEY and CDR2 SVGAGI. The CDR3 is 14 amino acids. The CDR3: CASSFPGQGGGYTF. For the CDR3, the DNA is TGTGCCAGCAGTTTCCCCGGACAGGGTGGCGGCTACACCTTC.

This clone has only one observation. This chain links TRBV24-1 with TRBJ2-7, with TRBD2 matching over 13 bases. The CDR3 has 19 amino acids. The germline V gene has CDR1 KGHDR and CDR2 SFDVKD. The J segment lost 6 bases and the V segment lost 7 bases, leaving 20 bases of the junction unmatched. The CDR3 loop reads CATRIAPGLAGSWPSEQYF. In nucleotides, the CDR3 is TGTGCCACCAGGATAGCGCCGGGACTAGCGGGATCATGGCCAAGCGAGCAGTACTTC.

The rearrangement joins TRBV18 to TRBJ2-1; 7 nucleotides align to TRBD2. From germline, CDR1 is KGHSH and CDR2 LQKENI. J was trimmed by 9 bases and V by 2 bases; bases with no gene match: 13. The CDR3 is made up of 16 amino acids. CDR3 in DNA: TGTGCCAGCTCACCAGAGGGAGGGAGTCTAGCGGCTGAGCAGTTCTTC. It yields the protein CASSPEGGSLAAEQFF.

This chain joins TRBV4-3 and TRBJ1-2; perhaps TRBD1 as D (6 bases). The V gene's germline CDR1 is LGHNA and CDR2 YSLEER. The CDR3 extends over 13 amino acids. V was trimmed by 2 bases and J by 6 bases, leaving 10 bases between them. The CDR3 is CASSQPRGDGYTF. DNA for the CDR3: TGCGCCAGCAGCCAACCCAGGGGTGATGGCTACACCTTC.

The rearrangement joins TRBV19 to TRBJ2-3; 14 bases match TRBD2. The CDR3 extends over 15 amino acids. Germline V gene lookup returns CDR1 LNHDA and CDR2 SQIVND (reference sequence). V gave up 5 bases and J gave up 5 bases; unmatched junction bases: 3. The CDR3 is CASSGTSGSLDTQYF. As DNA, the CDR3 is TGTGCCAGTAGTGGGACTAGCGGGAGTTTAGATACGCAGTATTTT.

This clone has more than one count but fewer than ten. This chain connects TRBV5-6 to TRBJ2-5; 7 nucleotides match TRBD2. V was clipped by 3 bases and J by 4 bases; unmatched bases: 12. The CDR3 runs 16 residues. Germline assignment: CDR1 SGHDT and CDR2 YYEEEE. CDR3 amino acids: CASSSNSAGVRETQYF. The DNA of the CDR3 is TGTGCCAGCAGCTCAAACTCCGCGGGGGTCCGAGAGACCCAGTACTTC.

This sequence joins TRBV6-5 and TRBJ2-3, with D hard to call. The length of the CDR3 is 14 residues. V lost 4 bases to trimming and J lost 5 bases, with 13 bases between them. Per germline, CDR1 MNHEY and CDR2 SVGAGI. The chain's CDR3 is CASSSTSSEDTQYF. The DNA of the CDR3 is TGTGCCAGCAGTTCCACCTCGAGCGAAGATACGCAGTATTTT.

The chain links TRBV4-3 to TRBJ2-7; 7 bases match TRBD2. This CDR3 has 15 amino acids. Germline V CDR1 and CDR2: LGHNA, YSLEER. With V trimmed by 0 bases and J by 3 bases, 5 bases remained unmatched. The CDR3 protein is CASSQEVRDYYEQYF. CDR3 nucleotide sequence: TGCGCCAGCAGCCAAGAGGTGCGGGACTACTACGAGCAGTACTTC.